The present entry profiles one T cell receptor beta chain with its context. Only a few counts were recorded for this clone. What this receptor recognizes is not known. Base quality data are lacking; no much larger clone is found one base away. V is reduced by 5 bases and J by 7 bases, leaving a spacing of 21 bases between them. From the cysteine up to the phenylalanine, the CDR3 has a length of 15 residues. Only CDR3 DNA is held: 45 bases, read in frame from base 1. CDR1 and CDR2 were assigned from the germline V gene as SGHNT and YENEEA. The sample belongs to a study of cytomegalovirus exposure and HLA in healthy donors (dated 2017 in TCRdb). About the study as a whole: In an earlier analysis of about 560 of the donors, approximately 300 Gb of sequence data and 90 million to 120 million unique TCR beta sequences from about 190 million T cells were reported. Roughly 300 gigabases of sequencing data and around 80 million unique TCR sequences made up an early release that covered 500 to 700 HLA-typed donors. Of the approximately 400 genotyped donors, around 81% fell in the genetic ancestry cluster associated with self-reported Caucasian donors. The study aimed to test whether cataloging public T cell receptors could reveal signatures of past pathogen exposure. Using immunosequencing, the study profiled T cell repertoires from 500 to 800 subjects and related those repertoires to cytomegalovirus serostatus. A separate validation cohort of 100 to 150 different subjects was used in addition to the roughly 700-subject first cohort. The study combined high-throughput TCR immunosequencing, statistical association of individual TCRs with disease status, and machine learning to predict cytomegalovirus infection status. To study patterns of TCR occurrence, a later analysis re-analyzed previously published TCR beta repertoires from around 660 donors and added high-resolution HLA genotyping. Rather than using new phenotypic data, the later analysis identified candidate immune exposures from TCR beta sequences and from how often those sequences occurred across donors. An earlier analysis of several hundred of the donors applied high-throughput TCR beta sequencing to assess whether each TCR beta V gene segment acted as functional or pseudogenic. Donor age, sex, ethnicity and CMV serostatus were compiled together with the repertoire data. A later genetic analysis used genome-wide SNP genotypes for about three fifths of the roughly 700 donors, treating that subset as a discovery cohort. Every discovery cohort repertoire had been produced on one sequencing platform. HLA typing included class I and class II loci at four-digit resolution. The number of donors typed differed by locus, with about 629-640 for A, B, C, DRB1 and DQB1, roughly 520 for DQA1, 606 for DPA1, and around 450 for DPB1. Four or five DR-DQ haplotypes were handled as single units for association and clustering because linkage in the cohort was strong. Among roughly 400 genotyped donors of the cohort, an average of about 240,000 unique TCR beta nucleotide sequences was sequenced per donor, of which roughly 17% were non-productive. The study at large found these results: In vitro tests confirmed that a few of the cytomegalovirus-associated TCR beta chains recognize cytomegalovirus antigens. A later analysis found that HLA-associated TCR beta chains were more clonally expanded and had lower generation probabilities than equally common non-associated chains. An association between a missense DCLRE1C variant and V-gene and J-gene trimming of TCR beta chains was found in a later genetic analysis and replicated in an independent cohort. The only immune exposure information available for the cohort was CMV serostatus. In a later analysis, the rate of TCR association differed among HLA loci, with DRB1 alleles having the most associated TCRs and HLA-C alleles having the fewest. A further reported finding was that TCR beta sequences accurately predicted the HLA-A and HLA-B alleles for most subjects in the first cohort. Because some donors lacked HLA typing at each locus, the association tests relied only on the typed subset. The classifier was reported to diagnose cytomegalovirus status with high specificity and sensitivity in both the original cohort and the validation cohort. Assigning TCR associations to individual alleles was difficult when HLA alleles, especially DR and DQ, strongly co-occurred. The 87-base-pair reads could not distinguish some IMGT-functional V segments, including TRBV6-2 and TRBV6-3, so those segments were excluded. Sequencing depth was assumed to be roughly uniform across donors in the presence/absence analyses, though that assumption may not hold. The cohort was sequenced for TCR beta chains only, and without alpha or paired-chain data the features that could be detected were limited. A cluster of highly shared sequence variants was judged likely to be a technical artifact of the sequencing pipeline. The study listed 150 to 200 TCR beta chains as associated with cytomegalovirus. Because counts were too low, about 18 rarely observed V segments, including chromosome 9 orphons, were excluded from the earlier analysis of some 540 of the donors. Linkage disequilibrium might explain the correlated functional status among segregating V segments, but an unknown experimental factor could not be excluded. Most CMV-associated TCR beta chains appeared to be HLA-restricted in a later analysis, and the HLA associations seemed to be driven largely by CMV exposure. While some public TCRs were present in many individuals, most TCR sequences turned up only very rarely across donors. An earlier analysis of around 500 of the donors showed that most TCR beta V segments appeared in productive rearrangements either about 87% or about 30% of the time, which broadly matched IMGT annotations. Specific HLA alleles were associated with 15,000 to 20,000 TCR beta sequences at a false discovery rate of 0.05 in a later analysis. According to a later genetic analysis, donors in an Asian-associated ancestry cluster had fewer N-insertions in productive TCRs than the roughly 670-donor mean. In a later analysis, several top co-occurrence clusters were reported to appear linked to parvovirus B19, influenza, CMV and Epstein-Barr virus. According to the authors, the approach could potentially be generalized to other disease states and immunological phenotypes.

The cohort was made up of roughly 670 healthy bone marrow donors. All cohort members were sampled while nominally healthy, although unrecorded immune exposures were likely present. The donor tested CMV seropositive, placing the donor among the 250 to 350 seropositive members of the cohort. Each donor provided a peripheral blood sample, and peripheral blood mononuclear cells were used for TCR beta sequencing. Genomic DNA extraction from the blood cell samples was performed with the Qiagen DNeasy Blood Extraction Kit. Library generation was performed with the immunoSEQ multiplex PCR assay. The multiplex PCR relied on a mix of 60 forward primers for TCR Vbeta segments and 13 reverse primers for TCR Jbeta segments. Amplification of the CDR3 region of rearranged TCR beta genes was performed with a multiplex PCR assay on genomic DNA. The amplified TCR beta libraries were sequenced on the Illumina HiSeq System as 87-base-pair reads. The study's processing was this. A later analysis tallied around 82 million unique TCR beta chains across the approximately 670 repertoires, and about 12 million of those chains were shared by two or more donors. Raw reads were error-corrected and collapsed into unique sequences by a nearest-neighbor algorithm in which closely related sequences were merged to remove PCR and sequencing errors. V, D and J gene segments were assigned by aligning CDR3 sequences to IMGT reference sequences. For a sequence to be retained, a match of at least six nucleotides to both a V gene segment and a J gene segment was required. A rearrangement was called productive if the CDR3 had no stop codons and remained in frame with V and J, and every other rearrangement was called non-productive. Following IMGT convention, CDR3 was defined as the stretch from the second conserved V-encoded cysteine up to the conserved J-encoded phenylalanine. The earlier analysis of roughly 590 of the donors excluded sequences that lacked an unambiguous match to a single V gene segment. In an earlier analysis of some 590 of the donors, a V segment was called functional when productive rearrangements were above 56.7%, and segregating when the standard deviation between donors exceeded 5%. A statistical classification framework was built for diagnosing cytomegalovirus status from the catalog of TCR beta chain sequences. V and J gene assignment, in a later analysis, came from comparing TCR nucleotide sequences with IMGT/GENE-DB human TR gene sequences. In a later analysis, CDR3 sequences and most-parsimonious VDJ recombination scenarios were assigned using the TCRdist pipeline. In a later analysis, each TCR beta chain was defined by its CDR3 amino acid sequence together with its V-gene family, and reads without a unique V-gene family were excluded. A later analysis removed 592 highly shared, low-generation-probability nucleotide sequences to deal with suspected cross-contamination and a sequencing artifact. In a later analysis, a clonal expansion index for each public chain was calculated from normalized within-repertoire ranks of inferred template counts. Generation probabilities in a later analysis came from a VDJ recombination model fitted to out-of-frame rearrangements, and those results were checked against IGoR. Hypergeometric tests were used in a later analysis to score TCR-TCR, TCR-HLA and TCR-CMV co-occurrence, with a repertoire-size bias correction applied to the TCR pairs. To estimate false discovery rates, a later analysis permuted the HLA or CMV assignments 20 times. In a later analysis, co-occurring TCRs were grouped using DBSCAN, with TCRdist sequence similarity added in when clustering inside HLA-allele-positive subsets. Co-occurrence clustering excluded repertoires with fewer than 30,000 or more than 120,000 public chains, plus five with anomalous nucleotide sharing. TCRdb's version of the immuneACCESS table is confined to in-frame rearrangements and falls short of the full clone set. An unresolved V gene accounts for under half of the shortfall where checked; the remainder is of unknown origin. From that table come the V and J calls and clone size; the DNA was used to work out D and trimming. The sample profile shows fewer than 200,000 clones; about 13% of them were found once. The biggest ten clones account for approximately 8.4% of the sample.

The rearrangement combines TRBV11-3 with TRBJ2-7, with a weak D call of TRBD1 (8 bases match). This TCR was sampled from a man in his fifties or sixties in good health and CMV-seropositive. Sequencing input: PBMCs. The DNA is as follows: TGTGCCAGCAGCCTACTCCAGGGGGCGGGGGTGGAGCAGTACTTC. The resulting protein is CASSLLQGAGVEQYF.